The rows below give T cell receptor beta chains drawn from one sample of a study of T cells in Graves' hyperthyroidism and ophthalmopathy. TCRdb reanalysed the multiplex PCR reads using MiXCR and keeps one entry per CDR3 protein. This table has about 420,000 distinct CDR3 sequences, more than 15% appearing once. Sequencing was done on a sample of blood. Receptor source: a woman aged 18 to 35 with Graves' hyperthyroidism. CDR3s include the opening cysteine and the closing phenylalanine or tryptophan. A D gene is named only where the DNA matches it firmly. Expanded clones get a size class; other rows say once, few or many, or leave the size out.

CDR3nt: TGTGCCATCAGTGATGGTGCGCCGTCCCTACCTAATGAAAAACTGTTTTTT; CDR3aa: CAISDGAPSLPNEKLFF; j_gene: TRBJ1-4; d_gene: .; abundance: many; v_gene: TRBV10-3
CDR3nt: TGCACCTTAGAGAATGCAACTAATGAAAAACTGTTTTTT; CDR3aa: CTLENATNEKLFF; j_gene: TRBJ1-4; d_gene: .; abundance: .; v_gene: TRBV20-1
CDR3nt: TGCAGTGCTGGGACTAGCGGGATTGGCACAGATACGCAGTATTTT; CDR3aa: CSAGTSGIGTDTQYF; j_gene: TRBJ2-3; d_gene: TRBD2; abundance: many; v_gene: TRBV20-1
CDR3nt: TGTGCCAGCAGTGACTTTGACGGCTACGAGCAGTACTTC; CDR3aa: CASSDFDGYEQYF; j_gene: TRBJ2-7; d_gene: .; abundance: few; v_gene: TRBV11-2
CDR3nt: TGTGCCAGCAGGACAGGGGGCTTTAACGAAAACTATGGCTACACCTTC; CDR3aa: CASRTGGFNENYGYTF; j_gene: TRBJ1-2; d_gene: TRBD1; abundance: many; v_gene: TRBV28
CDR3nt: TGTGCCAGCAGTCTCGACAGGGCGGGGAACACTGAAGCTTTCTTT; CDR3aa: CASSLDRAGNTEAFF; j_gene: TRBJ1-1; d_gene: TRBD1; abundance: many; v_gene: TRBV6-9
CDR3nt: TGTGCCAGCAGCCCGAGGAACGAGCAGTACTTC; CDR3aa: CASSPRNEQYF; j_gene: TRBJ2-7; d_gene: .; abundance: few; v_gene: TRBV11-2
CDR3nt: TGTGCCAGCAGTAGCAGGCAGGGGAGCTCCTACGAGCAGTACTTC; CDR3aa: CASSSRQGSSYEQYF; j_gene: TRBJ2-7; d_gene: .; abundance: many; v_gene: TRBV6-1
CDR3nt: TGTGCCAGCTCACCGAAGAGCACAGATACGCAGTATTTT; CDR3aa: CASSPKSTDTQYF; j_gene: TRBJ2-3; d_gene: .; abundance: .; v_gene: TRBV18
CDR3nt: TGTGCCAGCAGCTGGACAGGGATCGAGCAGTACTTC; CDR3aa: CASSWTGIEQYF; j_gene: TRBJ2-7; d_gene: TRBD1; abundance: many; v_gene: TRBV5-6
CDR3nt: TGTGCCAGCAGCTCCTATTCGACAGATACGCAGTATTTT; CDR3aa: CASSSYSTDTQYF; j_gene: TRBJ2-3; d_gene: .; abundance: few; v_gene: TRBV7-9
CDR3nt: TGCAGTGGGGACAGCTCCACAGATACGCAGTATTTT; CDR3aa: CSGDSSTDTQYF; j_gene: TRBJ2-3; d_gene: TRBD1; abundance: many; v_gene: TRBV20-1
CDR3nt: TGTGCCAGCAGCGTACTCGCGGCAGATACGCAGTATTTT; CDR3aa: CASSVLAADTQYF; j_gene: TRBJ2-3; d_gene: .; abundance: few; v_gene: TRBV9
CDR3nt: TGTGCCAGCAGTGCCCGGGAGCAAGCAGATACGCAGTATTTT; CDR3aa: CASSAREQADTQYF; j_gene: TRBJ2-3; d_gene: .; abundance: many; v_gene: TRBV27
CDR3nt: TGTGCCAGCAGTTACTCACTAGGTGACTATGAGTCCTACGAGCAGTACTTC; CDR3aa: CASSYSLGDYESYEQYF; j_gene: TRBJ2-7; d_gene: .; abundance: few; v_gene: TRBV6-5
CDR3nt: TGTGCCAGCAGCCAAGATCTAAGTTCGGGGGTTACCCAAGAGACCCAGTACTTC; CDR3aa: CASSQDLSSGVTQETQYF; j_gene: TRBJ2-5; d_gene: .; abundance: .; v_gene: TRBV6-1
CDR3nt: TGCGCCAGCAGCCAACCCCGACAGGGGCAAAAACTGTTTTTT; CDR3aa: CASSQPRQGQKLFF; j_gene: TRBJ1-4; d_gene: TRBD1; abundance: .; v_gene: TRBV4-1
CDR3nt: TGTGCCAGCAGTCCATCCTTGGGGGCAGGTGAGCAGTTCTTC; CDR3aa: CASSPSLGAGEQFF; j_gene: TRBJ2-1; d_gene: .; abundance: few; v_gene: TRBV6-4
CDR3nt: TGTGCCAGCAGTCCACAGGGTTTGTTTAGCAATCAGCCCCAGCATTTT; CDR3aa: CASSPQGLFSNQPQHF; j_gene: TRBJ1-5; d_gene: .; abundance: few; v_gene: TRBV2
CDR3nt: TGTGCCAGCAGCCGGACGGATTCACCCCTCCACTTT; CDR3aa: CASSRTDSPLHF; j_gene: TRBJ1-6; d_gene: .; abundance: .; v_gene: TRBV12-3/TRBV12-4
CDR3nt: TGTGCCAGCAGTCCCAGGATCGCGAACACTGAAGCTTTCTTT; CDR3aa: CASSPRIANTEAFF; j_gene: TRBJ1-1; d_gene: .; abundance: many; v_gene: TRBV28
CDR3nt: TGTGCCAGCAGCGTTGGGGGAGGGACAGCCTACGAGCAGTACTTC; CDR3aa: CASSVGGGTAYEQYF; j_gene: TRBJ2-7; d_gene: .; abundance: many; v_gene: TRBV9
CDR3nt: TGTGCCAGCAGTTACTCCTCCGGGGCGGGAGTAGGGAATGAGCAGTTCTTC; CDR3aa: CASSYSSGAGVGNEQFF; j_gene: TRBJ2-1; d_gene: TRBD2; abundance: few; v_gene: TRBV6-5
CDR3nt: TGCGCCAGCAGCCAAGCCCCCTACATGAACACTGAAGCTTTCTTT; CDR3aa: CASSQAPYMNTEAFF; j_gene: TRBJ1-1; d_gene: .; abundance: few; v_gene: TRBV7-8
CDR3nt: TGTGCCAGCAGTGAAAAGGGGGGCACCTCGAATCAGCCCCAGCATTTT; CDR3aa: CASSEKGGTSNQPQHF; j_gene: TRBJ1-5; d_gene: .; abundance: .; v_gene: TRBV6-1
CDR3nt: TGTGCCAGCAGTTTATACGCAACCTTAGCCAAAAACATTCAGTACTTC; CDR3aa: CASSLYATLAKNIQYF; j_gene: TRBJ2-4; d_gene: .; abundance: many; v_gene: TRBV28